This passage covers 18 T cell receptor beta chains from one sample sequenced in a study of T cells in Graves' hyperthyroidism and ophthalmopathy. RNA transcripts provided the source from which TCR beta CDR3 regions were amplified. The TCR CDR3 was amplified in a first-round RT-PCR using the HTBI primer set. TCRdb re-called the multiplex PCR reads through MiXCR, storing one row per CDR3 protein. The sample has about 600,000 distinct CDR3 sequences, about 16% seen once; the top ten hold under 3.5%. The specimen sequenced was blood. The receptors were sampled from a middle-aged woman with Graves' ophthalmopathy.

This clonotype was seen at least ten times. This CDR3 is CSARDEDRGLAGYYEQYF. Written as DNA, the CDR3 is TGCAGTGCTAGAGATGAGGACAGGGGGCTAGCGGGTTACTACGAGCAGTACTTC. The gene calls are TRBV20-1 and TRBJ2-7, with TRBD1 identical over 11 bases. CDR1 and CDR2 from the germline V gene are DFQATT and SNEGSKA (reference sequence). With V trimmed by 0 bases and J by 3 bases, 13 bases remained unmatched. The CDR3 is 18 amino acids.

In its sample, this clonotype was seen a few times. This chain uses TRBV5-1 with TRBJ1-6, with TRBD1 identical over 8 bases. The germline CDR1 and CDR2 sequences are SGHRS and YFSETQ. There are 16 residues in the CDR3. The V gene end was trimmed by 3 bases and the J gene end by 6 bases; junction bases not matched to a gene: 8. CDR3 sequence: CASSSRAGGSNSPLHF. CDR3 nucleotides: TGCGCCAGCAGCTCAAGGGCAGGGGGCAGTAATTCACCCCTCCACTTT. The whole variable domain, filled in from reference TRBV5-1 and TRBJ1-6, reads KAGVTQTPRYLIKTRGQQVTLSCSPISGHRSVSWYQQTPGQGLQFLFEYFSETQRNKGNFPGRFSGRQFSNSRSEMNVSTLELGDSALYLCASSSRAGGSNSPLHFGNGTRLTVT.

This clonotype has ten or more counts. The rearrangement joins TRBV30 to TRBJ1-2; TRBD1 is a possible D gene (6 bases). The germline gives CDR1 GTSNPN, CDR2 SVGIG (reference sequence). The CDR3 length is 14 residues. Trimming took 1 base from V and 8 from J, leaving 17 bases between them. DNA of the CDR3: TGTGCCTGGAGTGAAGGACTTGAGGGGGGAGGCTACACCTTC. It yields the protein CAWSEGLEGGGYTF. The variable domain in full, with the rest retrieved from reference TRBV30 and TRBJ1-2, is SQTIHQWPATLVQPVGSPLSLECTVEGTSNPNLYWYRQAAGRGLQLLFYSVGIGQISSEVPQNLSASRPQDRQFILSSKKLLLSDSGFYLCAWSEGLEGGGYTFGSGTRLTVV.

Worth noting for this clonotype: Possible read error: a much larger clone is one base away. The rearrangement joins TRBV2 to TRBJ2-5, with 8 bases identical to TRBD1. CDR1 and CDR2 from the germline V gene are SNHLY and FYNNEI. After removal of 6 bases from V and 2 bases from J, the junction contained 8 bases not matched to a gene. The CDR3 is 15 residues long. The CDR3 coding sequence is TGTGCCAGCAGAGCCGGGACAGGATTACAAGAGACCCAGTACTTC. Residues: CASRAGTGLQETQYF.

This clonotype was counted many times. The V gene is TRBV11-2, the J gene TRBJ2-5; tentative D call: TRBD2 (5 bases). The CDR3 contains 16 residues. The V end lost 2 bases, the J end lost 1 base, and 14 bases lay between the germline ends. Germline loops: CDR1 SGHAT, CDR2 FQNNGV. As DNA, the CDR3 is TGTGCCAGCAGCTTATTCGGGGTTTCCGGCCAAGAGACCCAGTACTTC. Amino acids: CASSLFGVSGQETQYF.

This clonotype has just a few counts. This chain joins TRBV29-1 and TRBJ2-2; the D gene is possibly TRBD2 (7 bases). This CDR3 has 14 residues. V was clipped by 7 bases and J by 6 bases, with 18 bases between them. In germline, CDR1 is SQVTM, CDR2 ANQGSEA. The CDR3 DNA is TGCAGCGCGGGACGGGGGGCGGGGTCCGGGGAGCTGTTTTTT. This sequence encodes CSAGRGAGSGELFF.

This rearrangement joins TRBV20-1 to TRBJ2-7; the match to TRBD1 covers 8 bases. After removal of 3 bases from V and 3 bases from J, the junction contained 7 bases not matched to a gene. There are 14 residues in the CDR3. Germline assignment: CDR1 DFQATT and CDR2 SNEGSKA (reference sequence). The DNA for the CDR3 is TGCAGTGCTAGTTGGACAGGGAAATACTACGAGCAGTACTTC. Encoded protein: CSASWTGKYYEQYF.

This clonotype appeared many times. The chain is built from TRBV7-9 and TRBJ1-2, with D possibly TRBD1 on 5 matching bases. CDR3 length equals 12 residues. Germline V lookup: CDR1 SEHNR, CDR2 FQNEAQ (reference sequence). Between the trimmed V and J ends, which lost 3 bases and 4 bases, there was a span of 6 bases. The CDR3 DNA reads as TGTGCCAGCAGCTTCGACAGCTATGGCTACACCTTC. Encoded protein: CASSFDSYGYTF.

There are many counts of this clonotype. CDR3 nucleotides: TGTGCCTGGAGTGTACATCAAGACGGGGAGCTGTTTTTT. It specifies CAWSVHQDGELFF. The chain carries TRBV30 and TRBJ2-2; D gene unclear. The V gene's germline CDR1 is GTSNPN and CDR2 SVGIG (reference sequence). This CDR3 has 13 amino acids. The V end lost 0 bases, the J end lost 7 bases, and 9 bases lay between the germline ends.

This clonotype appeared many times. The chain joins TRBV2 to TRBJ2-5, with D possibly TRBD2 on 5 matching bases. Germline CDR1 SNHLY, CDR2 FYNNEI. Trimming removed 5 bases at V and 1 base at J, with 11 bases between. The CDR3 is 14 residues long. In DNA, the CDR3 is TGTGCCAGCAGTAACAAGCGGTCCCAAGAGACCCAGTACTTC. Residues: CASSNKRSQETQYF.

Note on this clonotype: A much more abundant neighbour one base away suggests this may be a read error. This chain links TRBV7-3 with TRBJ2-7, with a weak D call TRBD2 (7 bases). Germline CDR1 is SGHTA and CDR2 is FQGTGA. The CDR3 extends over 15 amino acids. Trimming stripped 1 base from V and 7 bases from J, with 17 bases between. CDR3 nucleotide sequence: TGTGCCAGCAGCTTAAAAGGGTGGGGGGGCGAAGAGCAGTACTTC. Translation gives CASSLKGWGGEEQYF.

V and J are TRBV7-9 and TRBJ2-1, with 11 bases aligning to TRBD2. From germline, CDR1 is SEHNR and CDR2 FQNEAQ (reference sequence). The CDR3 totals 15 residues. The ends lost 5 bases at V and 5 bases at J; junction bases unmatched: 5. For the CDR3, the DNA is TGTGCCAGCAGCGTAGGGACTAGCGGACACAATGAGCAGTTCTTC. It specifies CASSVGTSGHNEQFF.

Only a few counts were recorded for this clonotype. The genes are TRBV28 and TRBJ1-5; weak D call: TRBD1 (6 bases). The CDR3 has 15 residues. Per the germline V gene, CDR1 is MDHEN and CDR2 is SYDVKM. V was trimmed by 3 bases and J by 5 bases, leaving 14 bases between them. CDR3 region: CASSFRTEGDQPQHF. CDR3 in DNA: TGTGCCAGCAGTTTCCGGACAGAGGGCGATCAGCCCCAGCATTTT.

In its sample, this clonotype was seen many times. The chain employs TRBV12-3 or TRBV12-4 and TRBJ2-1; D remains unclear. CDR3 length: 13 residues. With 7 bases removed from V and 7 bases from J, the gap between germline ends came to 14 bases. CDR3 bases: TGTGCCAGCACCCCATCGGGTTGGAATGAGCAGTTCTTC. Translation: CASTPSGWNEQFF.

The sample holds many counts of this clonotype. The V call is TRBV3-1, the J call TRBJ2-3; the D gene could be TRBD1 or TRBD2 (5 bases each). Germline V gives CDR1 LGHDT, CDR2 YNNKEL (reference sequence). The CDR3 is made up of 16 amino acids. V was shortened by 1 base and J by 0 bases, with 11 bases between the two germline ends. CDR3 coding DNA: TGTGCCAGCAGCCAAGCCAGGGACCCTAGCACAGATACGCAGTATTTT. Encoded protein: CASSQARDPSTDTQYF.

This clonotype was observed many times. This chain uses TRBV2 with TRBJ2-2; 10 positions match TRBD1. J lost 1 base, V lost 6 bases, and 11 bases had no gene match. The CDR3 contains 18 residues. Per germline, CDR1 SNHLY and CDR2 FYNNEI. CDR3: CASRAPGQGTLNTGELFF. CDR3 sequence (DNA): TGTGCCAGCAGAGCTCCGGGACAGGGGACACTGAACACCGGGGAGCTGTTTTTT.

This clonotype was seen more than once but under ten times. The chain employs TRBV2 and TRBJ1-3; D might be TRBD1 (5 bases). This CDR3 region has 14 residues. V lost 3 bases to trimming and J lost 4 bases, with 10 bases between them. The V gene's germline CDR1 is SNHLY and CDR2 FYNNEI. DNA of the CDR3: TGTGCCAGCAGTGACAGGGTGATGGGAAACACCATATATTTT. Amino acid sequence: CASSDRVMGNTIYF.

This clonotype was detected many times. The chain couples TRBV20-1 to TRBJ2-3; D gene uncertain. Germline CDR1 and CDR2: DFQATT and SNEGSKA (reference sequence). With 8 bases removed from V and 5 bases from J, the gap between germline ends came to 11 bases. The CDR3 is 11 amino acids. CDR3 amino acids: CSWWIGDTQYF. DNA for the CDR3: TGCAGTTGGTGGATAGGAGATACGCAGTATTTT.